The present TCR beta chain was sequenced within a study of blood T cell repertoires in COVID-19. Study summary: PBMCs, B-cell-depleted T cells, or T cells were the source of the cDNA or gDNA that made up the material.

Across about 22 US areas, participants ranged in age from about 18 to 90 years. Assignments of participants to cohorts depended upon their own reported clinical history. The CDR3 runs to 12 residues. Germline values: CDR1 MNHEY, CDR2 SVGEGT. V was cut by 4 bases and J by 6 bases, with 7 bases left in between. The repertoire was sequenced with immunoSEQ multiplex PCR; TCRdb's copy has only in-frame clones and lacks some. The repertoire holds about 140,000 clones, around 86% seen once, with approximately 4.5% in the top ten. This sequence joins TRBV6-2 or TRBV6-3 and TRBJ2-1; perhaps TRBD2 as D (5 bases). The source is a man aged 50-59 years who had recovered from COVID-19. What was sequenced was PBMCs or T cells enriched from blood (not recorded which). For the CDR3, the DNA is TGTGCCAGCAGTTGGAGGATCAATGAGCAGTTCTTC. Translating gives CASSWRINEQFF.